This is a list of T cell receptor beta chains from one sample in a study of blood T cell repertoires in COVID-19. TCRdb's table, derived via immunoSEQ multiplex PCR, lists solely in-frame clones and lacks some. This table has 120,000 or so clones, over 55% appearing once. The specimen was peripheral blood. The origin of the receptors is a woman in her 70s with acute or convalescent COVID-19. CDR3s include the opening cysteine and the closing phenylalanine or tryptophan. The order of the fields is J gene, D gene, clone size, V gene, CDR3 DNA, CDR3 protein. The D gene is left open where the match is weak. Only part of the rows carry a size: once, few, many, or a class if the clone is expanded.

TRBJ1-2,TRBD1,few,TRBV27,TGTGCCAGCAGTACGGACAGGGGCGGGAGGGGCTACACCTTC,CASSTDRGGRGYTF
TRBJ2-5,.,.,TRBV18,TGTGCCAGCTCACCACGTCGTCGGGAGACCCAGTACTTC,CASSPRRRETQYF
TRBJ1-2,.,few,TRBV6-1,TGTGCCAGCAGTGAATACATGACAGGATATGGCTACACCTTC,CASSEYMTGYGYTF
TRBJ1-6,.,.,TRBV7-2,TGTGCCAGCAGCTTAGAGGTTGGGGGAGGGTCACCCCTCCACTTT,CASSLEVGGGSPLHF
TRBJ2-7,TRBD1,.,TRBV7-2,TGTGCCAGCAGCAGACCGTGGGACAGGGGCGGGTACGAGCAGTACTTC,CASSRPWDRGGYEQYF
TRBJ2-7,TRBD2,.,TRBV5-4,TGTGCCAGCAGCGGGGGGGGACTAGCGGGAGTTGACGAGCAGTACTTC,CASSGGGLAGVDEQYF
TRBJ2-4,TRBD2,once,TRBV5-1,TGCGCCAGCAGCCCGGGACTAAACAAAAACATTCAGTACTTC,CASSPGLNKNIQYF
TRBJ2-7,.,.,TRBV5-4,TGTGCCAGCAGCCCCGGAGACTCCTACGAGCAGTACTTC,CASSPGDSYEQYF
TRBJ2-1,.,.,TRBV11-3,TGTGCCAGCAGCTCGCCGGGACTGGGGCGGAATGAGCAGTTCTTC,CASSSPGLGRNEQFF
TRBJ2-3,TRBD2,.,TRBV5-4,TGTGCCAGCAGCTTGGAGGCTAGCGGGAGCACAGATACGCAGTATTTT,CASSLEASGSTDTQYF
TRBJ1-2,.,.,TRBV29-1,TGCAGCGTTGACGGGGGGCGGAATGGCTACACCTTC,CSVDGGRNGYTF
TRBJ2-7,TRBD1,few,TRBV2,TGTGCCAGCAGTGTTTCAGGACAGGGTGGGCAGTACTTC,CASSVSGQGGQYF
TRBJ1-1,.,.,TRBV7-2,TGTGCCAGCAGACCCCAGGTGAACACTGAAGCTTTCTTT,CASRPQVNTEAFF
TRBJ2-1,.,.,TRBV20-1,TGCAGGGCGGGTCCGACGGATGAGCAGTTCTTC,CRAGPTDEQFF
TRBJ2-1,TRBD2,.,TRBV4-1,TGCGCCAGCAGCTCCCTAGCGGGAGGGACTGGTGAGCAGTTCTTC,CASSSLAGGTGEQFF
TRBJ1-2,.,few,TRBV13,TGTGCCAGCAGCACAAGGGGCCTCTATGGCTACACCTTC,CASSTRGLYGYTF
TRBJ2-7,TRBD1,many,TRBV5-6,TGTGCCAGCAGCTCCCCCGACAGGGACGAGCAGTACTTC,CASSSPDRDEQYF
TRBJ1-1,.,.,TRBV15,TGTGCCACCAGCGCGATTCAGGGGCGGTTGACTGAAGCTTTCTTT,CATSAIQGRLTEAFF
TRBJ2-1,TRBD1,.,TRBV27,TGTGCCAGCAGTCTGGACAGGGGGCACAATGAGCAGTTCTTC,CASSLDRGHNEQFF
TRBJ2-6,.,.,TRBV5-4,TGTGCCAGCAGCTTGGGCGTCTCTGGGGCCAACGTCCTGACTTTC,CASSLGVSGANVLTF
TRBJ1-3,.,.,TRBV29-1,TGCAGCGTTGAGAGTACCGGAAACACCATATATTTT,CSVESTGNTIYF
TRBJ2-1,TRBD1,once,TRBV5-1,TGCGCCAGCAGCGAAGGGACAGACAATGAGCAGTTCTTC,CASSEGTDNEQFF
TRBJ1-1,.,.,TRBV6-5,TGTGCCAGCAGTTACTCGAGGGCAGTAAGCACTGAAGCTTTCTTT,CASSYSRAVSTEAFF
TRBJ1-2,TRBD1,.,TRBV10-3,TGTGCCATCTCAAAACAGACAGGGTCCTATGGCTACACCTTC,CAISKQTGSYGYTF
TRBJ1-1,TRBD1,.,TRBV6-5,TGTGCCAGCAGCCCCAACAGGGGGCGTGAAGCTTTCTTT,CASSPNRGREAFF
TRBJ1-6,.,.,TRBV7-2,TGTGCCAGCAGCCCCCGACAGGCTGGGGGTAATTCACCCCTCCACTTT,CASSPRQAGGNSPLHF
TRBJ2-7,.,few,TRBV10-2,TGCGCCAGCAGTGAGGTTATCGGCTCCTACGAGCAGTACTTC,CASSEVIGSYEQYF
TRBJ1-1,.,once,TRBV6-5,TGTGCCAGCACCGGAACAGGGCCCTGGGAAGCTTTCTTT,CASTGTGPWEAFF
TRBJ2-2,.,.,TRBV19,TGTGCCAGTAGTTCCAACCCGGGTATGACAGGTTCCGGGACCGGGGAGCTGTTTTTT,CASSSNPGMTGSGTGELFF
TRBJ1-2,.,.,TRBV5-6,TGTGCCAGCAGCTTGGCATTTGGGGGGGCGAGTGGCTACACCTTC,CASSLAFGGASGYTF
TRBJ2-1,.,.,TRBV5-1,TGCGCCAGCGGGGGGTCGTACAATGAGCAGTTCTTC,CASGGSYNEQFF
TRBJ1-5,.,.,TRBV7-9,TGTGCCAGCAGCGAGGCAAATCAGCCCCAGCATTTT,CASSEANQPQHF
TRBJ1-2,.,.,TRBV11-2,TGTGCCAGCAGCGCTACAGGGAAAGGGAACTATGGCTACACCTTC,CASSATGKGNYGYTF
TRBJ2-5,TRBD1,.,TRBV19,TGTGCCAGTAGTATAGGACAGGGTCGAGGAGAGACCCAGTACTTC,CASSIGQGRGETQYF
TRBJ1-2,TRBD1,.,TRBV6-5,TGTGCCAGCAGTTCGACAGGGGACGATGGCTACACCTTC,CASSSTGDDGYTF
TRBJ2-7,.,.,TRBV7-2,TGTGCCAGCAGCCCGCAAAGAGGCTACTCCTACGAGCAGTACTTC,CASSPQRGYSYEQYF
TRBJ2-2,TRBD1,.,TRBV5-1,TGCGCCAGCAGCGAGGTAAACAGGGGGCTTGGATCCGGGGAGCTGTTTTTT,CASSEVNRGLGSGELFF
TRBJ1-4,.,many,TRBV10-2,TGCGCCAGCAGTCCCAGATCTTCAGAAAAACTGTTTTTT,CASSPRSSEKLFF
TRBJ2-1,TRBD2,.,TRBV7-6,TGTGCCAGCAGCTTTGCTAGCGGGGGTCGAAATGAGCAGTTCTTC,CASSFASGGRNEQFF
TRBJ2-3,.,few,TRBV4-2,TGTGCCAGCAGCCAGGCTCACACAGATACGCAGTATTTT,CASSQAHTDTQYF
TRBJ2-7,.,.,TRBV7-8,TGTGCCATTATGCACCCGGGCTCCTACGAGCAGTACTTC,CAIMHPGSYEQYF
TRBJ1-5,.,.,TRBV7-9,TGTGCCAGCAGCTTAGGAACAGGGTCTCCCCGGAATCAGCCCCAGCATTTT,CASSLGTGSPRNQPQHF
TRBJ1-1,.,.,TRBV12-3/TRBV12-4,TGTGCCAGCAGTTTGTCATCAGAAGCTTTCTTT,CASSLSSEAFF
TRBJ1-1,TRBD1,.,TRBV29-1,TGCAGCGGCCGGGGGACAGGGCTAACTGAAGCTTTCTTT,CSGRGTGLTEAFF